Included here is one TCR beta chain sequence, with context. Germline is not matched at one junction end, which may reflect a read error. The repertoire was sequenced with immunoSEQ multiplex PCR; TCRdb's copy has only in-frame clones and lacks some. The sample lists about 94,000 clones; roughly 86% were seen once. The entry originates in a study of blood T cell repertoires in COVID-19. Study in general: Samples representing acute and convalescent COVID-19 were sourced from the United States, Italy and Spain. The analysed material was cDNA or gDNA that came from T cells, B-cell-depleted T cells, or PBMCs.

Germline V CDR1 and CDR2: SGHTA, FQGTGA. The CDR3 has 14 amino acids. Source material: peripheral blood. This clonotype was sampled from a human donor with acute or convalescent COVID-19. The donor label of this sample is uncertain. The chain uses TRBV7-3 and TRBJ1-1; 8 bases map to TRBD1. The CDR3 coding sequence is TGTGCCAGCAGCCTCAGGGGGCTGAATACTGAAGCTTTCTTT. This sequence encodes CASSLRGLNTEAFF. Supplemented by reference TRBV7-3 and TRBJ1-1, the full variable domain reads GAGVSQTPSNKVTEKGKYVELRCDPISGHTALYWYRQSLGQGPEFLIYFQGTGAADDSGLPNDRFFAVRPEGSVSTLKIQRTERGDSAVYLCASSLRGLNTEAFFGQGTRLTVV.